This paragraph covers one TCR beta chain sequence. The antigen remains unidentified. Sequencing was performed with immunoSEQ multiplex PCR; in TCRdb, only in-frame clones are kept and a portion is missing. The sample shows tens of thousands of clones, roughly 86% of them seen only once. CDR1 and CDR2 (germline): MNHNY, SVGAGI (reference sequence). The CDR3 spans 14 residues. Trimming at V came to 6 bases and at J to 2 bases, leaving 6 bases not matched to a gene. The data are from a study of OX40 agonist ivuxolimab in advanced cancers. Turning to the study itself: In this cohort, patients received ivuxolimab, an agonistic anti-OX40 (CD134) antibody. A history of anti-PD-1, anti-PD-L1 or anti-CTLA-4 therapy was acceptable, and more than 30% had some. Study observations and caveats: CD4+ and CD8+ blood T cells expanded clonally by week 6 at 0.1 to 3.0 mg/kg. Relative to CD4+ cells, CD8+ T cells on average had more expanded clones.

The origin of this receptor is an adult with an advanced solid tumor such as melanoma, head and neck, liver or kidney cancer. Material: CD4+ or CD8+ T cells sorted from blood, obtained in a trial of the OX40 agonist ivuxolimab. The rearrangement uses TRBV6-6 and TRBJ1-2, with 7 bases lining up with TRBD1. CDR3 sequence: CASSSRQGNYGYTF. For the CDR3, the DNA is TGTGCCAGCAGCTCCCGACAGGGAAACTATGGCTACACCTTC.